Following are 17 T cell receptor beta chains from one sample sequenced in a study of blood T cells in healthy people across ages. It was with a sample-barcoded 5' primer and a J-beta primer mix that a second PCR of roughly 7 to 12 cycles was run. MiXCR was run by TCRdb on the 5' RACE reads, yielding one entry per CDR3 protein. This sample has about 290,000 distinct CDR3 sequences, with 25% to 30% found just once. Material: blood. The receptor set was obtained from a woman aged 70-85 years in good health.

This clonotype appeared a few times. A junction boundary mismatches the germline segment, possibly from a read error. V gene TRBV5-1 combines with J gene TRBJ2-7, with a possible D match to TRBD1 (6 bases). CDR1 SGHRS and CDR2 YFSETQ come from the germline V gene. The CDR3 runs to 14 residues. The CDR3 nucleotides are TGCGCCAGCAGCGCTACAGGGCGCTCCTACGAGCAGTACTTT. Amino acid sequence: CASSATGRSYEQYF. The entire variable domain, with the rest obtained from reference TRBV5-1 and TRBJ2-7, is as follows: KAGVTQTPRYLIKTRGQQVTLSCSPISGHRSVSWYQQTPGQGLQFLFEYFSETQRNKGNFPGRFSGRQFSNSRSEMNVSTLELGDSALYLCASSATGRSYEQYFGPGTRLTVT.

V and J are TRBV10-3 and TRBJ2-3; 7 bases align to TRBD1. CDR1 is ENHRY, CDR2 SYGVKD, per germline. The CDR3 consists of 14 residues. V was pared by 2 bases and J by 6 bases, with 5 bases of the junction left unmatched. In DNA, the CDR3 is TGTGCCATCAGTGAGGGAAGGGGGCCGGATACGCAGTATTTT. This translates into CAISEGRGPDTQYF.

This clonotype was detected only a few times. Since the CDR3 does not end with the conserved phenylalanine or tryptophan, this likely comes from a read error. The J gene is TRBJ1-1, the V gene TRBV2, with D possibly TRBD1 on 5 matching bases. The CDR3 length is 15 residues. The germline CDR1 and CDR2 sequences are SNHLY and FYNNEI. V shed 4 bases and J shed 4 bases, with 16 bases lying between them. The CDR3 spells CASSASTQGATEAFL. In DNA form, the CDR3 reads TGTGCCAGCAGTGCCTCAACCCAGGGAGCCACTGAAGCTTTCCTT.

V gene TRBV20-1 combines with J gene TRBJ2-2; possibly TRBD2 for D (6 bases). The CDR3 length is 16 residues. V was clipped by 4 bases and J by 5 bases, with 20 bases between them. Germline CDR1 DFQATT, CDR2 SNEGSKA (reference sequence). The CDR3 protein is CSAIPTEGGLTGELFF. CDR3 nucleotide sequence: TGCAGTGCTATCCCCACGGAAGGAGGGTTGACCGGGGAGCTGTTTTTT.

The table lists this clonotype with a few counts. The chain couples TRBV15 to TRBJ1-3; D is ambiguous. Trimming cost V 3 bases and J 4 bases, with 4 bases left between them. CDR1 and CDR2 from the germline V gene are LNHNV and YYDKDF (reference sequence). This CDR3 region has 12 residues. The CDR3 region is CATSSGGNTIYF. CDR3 sequence (DNA): TGTGCCACCAGCAGCGGAGGAAACACCATATATTTT.

This clonotype was picked up a small number of times. V usage is TRBV10-3 and J usage is TRBJ1-2, with no clear D. The CDR3 covers 12 residues. Trimming left V 10 bases short and J 6 bases short, with 15 bases between. Germline V gene data show CDR1 as ENHRY and CDR2 as SYGVKD. The CDR3 here is CATGSDANGYTF. The CDR3 bases are TGTGCCACGGGGTCGGACGCGAATGGCTACACCTTC.

This clonotype was picked up a small number of times. The chain recombines TRBV28 with TRBJ1-1; 11 nucleotides align to TRBD1. The CDR3 sequence is 16 residues long. Germline V gene lookup returns CDR1 MDHEN and CDR2 SYDVKM. Trimming at V came to 4 bases and at J to 4 bases, leaving 8 bases not matched to a gene. CDR3: CASSSGTGGFSTEAFF. The CDR3 coding sequence is TGTGCCAGCAGTTCCGGGACAGGGGGTTTTAGCACTGAAGCTTTCTTT.

V and J are TRBV7-3 and TRBJ2-3, with TRBD2 matching over 7 bases. Germline CDR1 and CDR2: SGHTA and FQGTGA. The CDR3 contains 15 residues. V dropped 5 bases and J dropped 0; count of bases not matched to a gene: 5. The CDR3 nucleotides are TGTGCCAGCAGCAAAAGCGGGGCTAGCACAGATACGCAGTATTTT. It is translated as CASSKSGASTDTQYF.

V usage is TRBV3-1 and J usage is TRBJ2-1; D tentatively fits TRBD1 or TRBD2 (5 bases each). Germline V gene data show CDR1 as LGHDT and CDR2 as YNNKEL (reference sequence). The CDR3 has 16 residues. V was cut by 1 base and J by 3 bases, with 13 bases left in between. The CDR3 region has the DNA TGTGCCAGCAGCCAAGGAGGGGCGCCCTTCTACAATGAGCAGTTCTTC. Its translation is CASSQGGAPFYNEQFF.

V usage is TRBV12-3 or TRBV12-4 and J usage is TRBJ1-6; D perhaps matches TRBD1 (6 bases). Trimming took off 1 base at V and 12 bases at J, with 10 bases between the two ends. The length of the CDR3 is 13 residues. CDR3 nucleotide sequence: TGTGCCAGCAGTTTAGGAGGGGGTATACCCCTCCACTTT. Translation: CASSLGGGIPLHF.

This chain connects TRBV29-1 to TRBJ1-1; D is possibly TRBD1 (5 bases). CDR1 and CDR2 from the germline V gene are SQVTM and ANQGSEA. The V and J ends lost 7 bases and 7 bases respectively, with 25 bases between them. The CDR3 has 15 residues. The CDR3, as DNA: TGCAGCGCCGAAGACACCGGGACGCTAAAAGGTGAAGCTTTCTTT. The encoded protein is CSAEDTGTLKGEAFF.

This clonotype was counted a few times. The V and J genes are TRBV23-1 and TRBJ1-2; D gene uncertain. TRBV23-1 is an open reading frame, and its role is uncertain. The V end lost 3 bases, the J end lost 7 bases, and 3 bases lay between the germline ends. The CDR3 contains 10 residues. CDR3 DNA sequence: TGCGCCAGCAGTCAGAGTGGCTACACCTTC. It yields the protein CASSQSGYTF.

The chain is built from TRBV7-3 and TRBJ2-1, with TRBD2 identical over 12 bases. Germline V gene data show CDR1 as SGHTA and CDR2 as FQGTGA. The CDR3 length is 15 residues. V shed 2 bases and J 7 bases; nucleotides not matched to a gene: 3. The CDR3 protein is CASSLGLAGPNEQFF. The DNA for the CDR3 is TGTGCCAGCAGCTTAGGACTAGCGGGACCGAATGAGCAGTTCTTC.

The J gene is TRBJ2-7, the V gene TRBV6-6; the D gene is possibly TRBD1 (5 bases). Trimming shortened V by 5 bases and J by 4 bases, and 9 bases separated the two germline ends. The germline V gene encodes CDR1 MNHNY and CDR2 SVGAGI (reference sequence). This CDR3 has 12 amino acids. The CDR3 here is CASSLQVYEQYF. Here the CDR3 DNA reads TGTGCCAGCAGTCTACAGGTTTACGAGCAGTACTTC.

The chain employs TRBV6-2 or TRBV6-3 and TRBJ2-1, with D possibly TRBD2 on 6 matching bases. Germline V gives CDR1 MNHEY, CDR2 SVGEGT. CDR3 length: 14 residues. The V and J ends lost 7 bases and 7 bases respectively, with 17 bases between them. In nucleotides, the CDR3 is TGTGCCAGCAAGGGTGACGGGAGAGGGAATGAGCAGTTCTTC. Translating gives CASKGDGRGNEQFF.

This clonotype was counted only a few times. The chain uses TRBV20-1 and TRBJ2-5; no definite D call. Trimming took off 1 base at V and 5 bases at J, with 11 bases between the two ends. CDR1 is DFQATT, CDR2 SNEGSKA, per germline (reference sequence). The CDR3 is made up of 13 amino acids. This chain's CDR3 is CSARGGSRETQYF. CDR3 bases: TGCAGTGCTAGAGGGGGTTCCCGGGAGACCCAGTACTTC.

The chain carries TRBV7-9 and TRBJ1-1; D is uncertain. CDR3 length: 14 amino acids. Per germline, CDR1 SEHNR and CDR2 FQNEAQ (reference sequence). V gave up 2 bases and J gave up 0 bases, with 7 bases separating them. The CDR3 sequence is CASSLRRMNTEAFF. For the CDR3, the DNA is TGTGCCAGCAGCTTAAGGAGAATGAACACTGAAGCTTTCTTT.